This T cell receptor (beta chain) was captured in a study of CD8 T cells in ankylosing spondylitis. The study, taken as a whole, reports: For ankylosing spondylitis blood, a TCR beta motif of 7 to 9 highly homologous variants appeared characteristic. There were earlier reports of some motif variants in reactive arthritis synovial fluid and blood. It was reported that disease-linked clones were significantly enriched in matched ankylosing spondylitis synovial fluid.

TCRdb re-derived calls from the 5' RACE reads in MiXCR, one entry per CDR3 protein. The sample gives some 200,000 distinct CDR3 sequences, roughly 12% of which show up once; approximately 15% is in the top ten. This clonotype was recorded many times. Its antigen is not identified. The sequence derives from a male donor with ankylosing spondylitis or in good health (not recorded which). Sequencing was carried out using blood, either unsorted or a sorted T cell fraction (not recorded which).

CDR3 sequence (DNA): TGTGCCAGCAGTTTTGATAAACAAAGATATACCGGGGAGCTGTTTTTT. Encoded protein: CASSFDKQRYTGELFF. This rearrangement joins TRBV12-3 or TRBV12-4 to TRBJ2-2; D gene ambiguous. CDR3 size: 16 residues. V shed 3 bases and J shed 5 bases, with 16 bases lying between them.